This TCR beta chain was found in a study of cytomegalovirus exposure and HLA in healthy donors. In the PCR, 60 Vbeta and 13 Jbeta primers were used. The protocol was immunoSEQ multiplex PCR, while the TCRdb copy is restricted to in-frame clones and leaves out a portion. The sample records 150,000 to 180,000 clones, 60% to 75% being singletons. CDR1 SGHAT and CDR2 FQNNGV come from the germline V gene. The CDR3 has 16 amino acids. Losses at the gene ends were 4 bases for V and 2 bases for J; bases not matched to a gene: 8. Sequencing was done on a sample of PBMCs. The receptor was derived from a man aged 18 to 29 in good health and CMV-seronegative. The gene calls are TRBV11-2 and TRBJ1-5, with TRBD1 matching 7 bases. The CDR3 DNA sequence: TGTGCCAGCAGCTCGGGAGCAGGGGGTGGCAATCAGCCCCAGCATTTT. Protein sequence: CASSSGAGGGNQPQHF.